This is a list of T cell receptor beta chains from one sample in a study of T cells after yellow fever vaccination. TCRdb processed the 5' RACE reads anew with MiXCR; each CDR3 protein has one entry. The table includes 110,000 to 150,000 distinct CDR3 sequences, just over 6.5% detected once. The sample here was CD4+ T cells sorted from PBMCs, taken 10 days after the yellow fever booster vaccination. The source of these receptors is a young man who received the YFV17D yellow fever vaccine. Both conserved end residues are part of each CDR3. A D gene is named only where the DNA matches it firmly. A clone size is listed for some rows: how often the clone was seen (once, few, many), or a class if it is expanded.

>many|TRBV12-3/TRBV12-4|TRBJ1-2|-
CATAPGLVAGYTF
TGTGCCACTGCTCCGGGACTTGTGGCTGGCTACACCTTC
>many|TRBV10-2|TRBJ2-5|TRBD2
CASSDSGRGETQYF
TGCGCCAGCAGTGATAGCGGGAGGGGAGAGACCCAGTACTTC
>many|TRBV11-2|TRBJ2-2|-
CASSPGPGELFF
TGTGCCAGCAGCCCCGGACCCGGGGAGCTGTTTTTT
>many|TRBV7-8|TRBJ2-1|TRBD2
CALGGTSGRGSSYNEQFF
TGTGCCCTAGGCGGGACTAGCGGGAGGGGAAGCTCCTACAATGAGCAGTTCTTC
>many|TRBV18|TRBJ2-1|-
CATRSETSYNEQFF
TGTGCCACCAGAAGCGAAACTTCCTACAATGAGCAGTTCTTC
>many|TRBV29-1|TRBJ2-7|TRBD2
CSVVPAGGYEQYF
TGCAGCGTTGTTCCTGCGGGAGGGTACGAGCAGTACTTC
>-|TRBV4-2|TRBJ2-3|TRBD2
CASSQREGSDTQYF
TGTGCCAGCAGTCAGCGGGAGGGTTCAGATACGCAGTATTTT
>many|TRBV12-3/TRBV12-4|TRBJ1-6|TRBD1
CASRGDRDNSPLHF
TGTGCCAGCAGAGGGGACAGAGATAATTCACCCCTCCACTTT
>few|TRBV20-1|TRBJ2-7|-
CSVPHGTTYEQYF
TGCAGTGTCCCCCACGGGACGACTTACGAGCAGTACTTC
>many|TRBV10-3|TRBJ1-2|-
CAIRATDYGYTF
TGTGCCATCAGAGCGACAGACTATGGCTACACCTTC
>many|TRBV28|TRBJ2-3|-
CASSSLHLSITQYF
TGTGCCAGCAGCTCCCTTCATCTGTCTATAACGCAGTATTTT
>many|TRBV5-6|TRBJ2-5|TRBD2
CASSLDKSGRAGTQYF
TGTGCCAGCAGCTTGGACAAAAGCGGGAGGGCCGGGACCCAGTACTTC
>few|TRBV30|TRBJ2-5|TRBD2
CAGLISGRDQETQYF
TGTGCCGGCCTCATTAGCGGGAGGGACCAAGAGACCCAGTACTTC
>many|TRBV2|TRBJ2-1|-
CASSGPGNEQFF
TGTGCCAGCAGTGGACCGGGCAATGAGCAGTTCTTC
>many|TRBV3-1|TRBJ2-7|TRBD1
CASSQLSMDRGGEQYF
TGTGCCAGCAGCCAATTATCCATGGACAGGGGAGGGGAGCAGTACTTC
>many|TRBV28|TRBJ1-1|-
CASRRVAAFF
TGTGCCAGCAGAAGGGTGGCGGCTTTCTTT
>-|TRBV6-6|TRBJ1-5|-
CASTNLDGQPQHF
TGTGCCAGCACCAACCTGGACGGGCAGCCCCAGCATTTT
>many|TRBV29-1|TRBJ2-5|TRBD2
CSVGRTSGPEETQYF
TGCAGCGTGGGCCGGACTAGCGGGCCAGAGGAGACCCAGTACTTC
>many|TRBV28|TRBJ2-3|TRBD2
CASRLGAGAQGTQYF
TGTGCCAGCCGCCTCGGAGCGGGGGCCCAGGGTACGCAGTATTTT
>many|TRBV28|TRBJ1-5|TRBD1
CASVIGQGFQPQHF
TGTGCCAGCGTCATCGGACAGGGGTTTCAGCCCCAGCATTTT